This record covers a single T cell receptor (beta chain). There are 17 residues in the CDR3. Trimming took 0 bases from V and 1 from J, leaving 16 bases between them. CDR1 is GTSNPN, CDR2 SVGIG, per germline (reference sequence). The record originates from a study of blood T cell repertoires in COVID-19. In the study overall: Sources were T cells, B-cell-depleted T cells, or PBMCs; the material itself was cDNA or gDNA.

This table comes from immunoSEQ multiplex PCR, and its TCRdb copy is limited to in-frame clones, with some not included. The table has under 250,000 clones, roughly 89% seen once. The TCR sequence derives from a middle-aged woman who had recovered from COVID-19. The chain carries TRBV30 and TRBJ1-5; D is unresolved. Sequenced: peripheral blood. The CDR3 sequence: CAWSVVGSFLSNQPQHF. The CDR3, as DNA: TGTGCCTGGAGTGTAGTGGGGAGTTTTCTAAGCAATCAGCCCCAGCATTTT.